Listed below are T cell receptor beta chains from one sample, sequenced in a study of OX40 agonist ivuxolimab in advanced cancers. Libraries were prepared by immunoSEQ multiplex PCR; TCRdb keeps only in-frame clonotypes and omits some of them. The sample holds around 150,000 clones; 90% to 95% are singletons and the top ten take just over 0.3%. The sequences come from CD4+ or CD8+ T cells sorted from blood, collected in a trial of the OX40 agonist ivuxolimab. The receptors derive from an adult with an advanced solid tumor such as melanoma, head and neck, liver or kidney cancer. Each CDR3 is given with its conserved first and last residue. Each record gives: D gene, V gene, clone size, J gene, CDR3 protein, CDR3 DNA. D genes are given only for firm matches. The size field is filled for only some rows; it gives once, few, many or a size class.

>-|TRBV9|-|TRBJ1-1
CASSVSGVEGNEAFF
TGTGCCAGCAGCGTAAGTGGGGTTGAGGGGAATGAAGCTTTCTTT
>-|TRBV12-5|once|TRBJ1-1
CASGSPQGEVEAFF
TGTGCTAGTGGTTCGCCTCAGGGAGAGGTTGAAGCTTTCTTT
>TRBD1|TRBV5-1|-|TRBJ2-7
CASSLRPGTGSWEQYF
TGCGCCAGCAGCTTACGTCCCGGGACAGGGTCCTGGGAGCAGTACTTC
>-|TRBV7-2|-|TRBJ1-1
CASSLSPVGSDTEAFF
TGTGCCAGCAGCTTATCACCGGTCGGGTCCGACACTGAAGCTTTCTTT
>-|TRBV7-2|-|TRBJ1-1
CASSLVYGDTEAFF
TGTGCCAGCAGCTTAGTATACGGGGACACTGAAGCTTTCTTT
>TRBD2|TRBV29-1|-|TRBJ2-7
CSVEFRSSGAYEQYF
TGCAGCGTTGAGTTCAGGTCTAGCGGCGCCTACGAGCAGTACTTC
>-|TRBV5-1|-|TRBJ1-6
CASSALGQSSYNSPLHF
TGCGCCAGCAGCGCTCTAGGACAGAGCTCCTATAATTCACCCCTCCACTTT
>-|TRBV5-1|-|TRBJ1-6
CASSLAQGENSPLHF
TGCGCCAGCAGCTTGGCACAGGGTGAGAATTCACCCCTCCACTTT
>TRBD2|TRBV5-1|-|TRBJ2-1
CASSLREVRLYNEQFF
TGCGCCAGCAGCTTGCGGGAGGTCCGATTATACAATGAGCAGTTCTTC
>-|TRBV6-1|-|TRBJ1-2
CASSEAAAGSGYTF
TGTGCCAGCAGTGAAGCGGCCGCGGGGTCCGGCTACACCTTC
>-|TRBV7-3|-|TRBJ1-1
CASSFKVLGTEAFF
TGTGCCAGCAGCTTCAAAGTCCTGGGCACTGAAGCTTTCTTT
>-|TRBV5-1|-|TRBJ2-1
CASSLRDEQFF
TGCGCCAGCAGCTTGCGAGATGAGCAGTTCTTC
>TRBD1|TRBV28|-|TRBJ2-2
CASSSPGQGAGELFF
TGTGCCAGCAGTTCCCCGGGACAGGGGGCCGGGGAGCTGTTTTTT
>-|TRBV5-1|-|TRBJ2-3
CASSLGAQGTDTQYF
TGCGCCAGCAGCTTGGGGGCCCAGGGTACAGATACGCAGTATTTT
>-|TRBV4-2|-|TRBJ2-3
CASSQGQSTDTQYF
TGTGCCAGCAGCCAAGGTCAGAGCACAGATACGCAGTATTTT
>-|TRBV19|once|TRBJ2-2
CASSIPGGLGELFF
TGTGCCAGTAGTATCCCCGGGGGGCTCGGGGAGCTGTTTTTT
>TRBD2|TRBV7-9|-|TRBJ2-1
CASSLVAGHIYNEQFF
TGTGCCAGCAGCTTAGTAGCGGGCCACATCTACAATGAGCAGTTCTTC
>TRBD1|TRBV6-5|-|TRBJ2-7
CASRQGAYYEQYF
TGTGCCAGCCGACAGGGGGCGTACTACGAGCAGTACTTC
>-|TRBV7-9|few|TRBJ1-6
CASSGRGYYNSPLHF
TGTGCCAGTAGCGGACGTGGTTACTATAATTCACCCCTCCACTTT
>-|TRBV11-2|-|TRBJ2-3
CASSLDGTYNTQYF
TGTGCCAGCAGCTTAGACGGCACTTATAATACGCAGTATTTT
>-|TRBV19|-|TRBJ2-7
CASSITHGDSYEQYF
TGTGCCAGTAGTATAACTCACGGAGACTCCTACGAGCAGTACTTC
>-|TRBV9|-|TRBJ1-1
CASSVGGRGNTEAFF
TGTGCCAGCAGCGTAGGGGGCCGAGGGAACACTGAAGCTTTCTTT
>-|TRBV19|-|TRBJ1-3
CASSRQSSGNTIYF
TGTGCCAGTAGCCGACAGAGCTCTGGAAACACCATATATTTT
>TRBD2|TRBV7-9|-|TRBJ2-1
CASSSPMEGQRENNEQFF
TGTGCCAGCAGCTCCCCCATGGAGGGCCAGCGGGAGAACAATGAGCAGTTCTTC
>-|TRBV28|-|TRBJ1-2
CATENGQGYFYGYTF
TGTGCCACCGAAAACGGGCAGGGCTACTTCTATGGCTACACCTTC
>-|TRBV19|-|TRBJ1-2
CASSIGTLMGYTF
TGTGCCAGTAGTATAGGGACCTTAATGGGCTACACCTTC
>-|TRBV19|few|TRBJ1-2
CASAWGYTF
TGTGCCAGCGCCTGGGGCTACACCTTC
>-|TRBV11-2|-|TRBJ2-1
CASSFPLGGINEQFF
TGTGCCAGCAGCTTCCCCTTGGGGGGTATCAATGAGCAGTTCTTC
>-|TRBV7-2|few|TRBJ1-6
CASQGGRSYNSPLHF
TGTGCCTCACAAGGGGGGCGCTCCTATAATTCACCCCTCCACTTT
>-|TRBV11-2|-|TRBJ1-5
CASSLDIAGHQPQHF
TGTGCCAGCAGCTTAGACATCGCAGGGCATCAGCCCCAGCATTTT
>-|TRBV30|-|TRBJ1-5
CAWANNQAQHF
TGTGCCTGGGCCAACAATCAGGCCCAGCATTTT
>-|TRBV18|-|TRBJ1-1
CASSPRGGVGTEAFF
TGTGCCAGCTCACCACGGGGCGGGGTCGGCACTGAAGCTTTCTTT
>-|TRBV19|-|TRBJ2-3
CASTRGSASTDTQYF
TGTGCCAGTACCCGCGGCAGCGCTAGCACAGATACGCAGTATTTT
>-|TRBV11-2|once|TRBJ1-1
CASSLGEMNTEAFF
TGTGCCAGCAGCTTGGGGGAGATGAACACTGAAGCTTTCTTT
>-|TRBV7-9|-|TRBJ2-1
CASSAGQKVGLTFRYEQFF
TGTGCCAGCAGCGCAGGACAGAAAGTTGGACTGACTTTTCGTTATGAGCAGTTCTTC